The rows below give T cell receptor beta chains drawn from one sample of a study of blood T cell repertoires in COVID-19. The assay was immunoSEQ multiplex PCR, and TCRdb's table has in-frame clones only and misses some. This table has 200,000 to 300,000 clones, approximately 86% appearing once. Input material: peripheral blood. The receptor source for this set is a man younger than 45 with active or convalescent COVID-19. Both conserved end residues are part of each CDR3. The D gene is left open where the match is weak. The listing skips clone size in some rows; elsewhere it reads once, few, many or a size class.

clone_size j_call d_call v_call cdr3_nt cdr3_aa
. TRBJ2-3 . TRBV13 TGTGCCAGCAGCCTTTCCCCGACTAGCACAGATACGCAGTATTTT CASSLSPTSTDTQYF
. TRBJ2-3 . TRBV5-1 TGCGCCAGCAACCAGGCGGGTGGGGATGATACGCAGTATTTT CASNQAGGDDTQYF
few TRBJ1-3 . TRBV4-2 TGTGCCAGCAGCCAGACAGGTGCGTTGGGGACTGGAAACACCATATATTTT CASSQTGALGTGNTIYF
. TRBJ1-3 . TRBV6-6 TGTGCCAGCAGTTATCGGGTTGACACCATATATTTT CASSYRVDTIYF
once TRBJ2-5 . TRBV5-1 TGCGCCAGCAGCTACCGGGACTCTAAACGTGAGACCCAGTACTTC CASSYRDSKRETQYF
. TRBJ2-7 TRBD1 TRBV9 TGTGCCAGCAGCCCAGGGGGAGAAACCTACGAGCAGTACTTC CASSPGGETYEQYF
. TRBJ2-7 . TRBV9 TGTGCCAGCAGCGGGACAGTTAACTACGAGCAGTACTTC CASSGTVNYEQYF
. TRBJ1-2 . TRBV7-2 TGTGCCAGCAGCTTAGGGGTTGGGGGGAGCTATGGCTACACCTTC CASSLGVGGSYGYTF
. TRBJ1-1 TRBD1 TRBV11-2 TGTGCCAGCAGCTCGTATCGAGGACAGGGTACAGCTTTCTTT CASSSYRGQGTAFF
. TRBJ2-5 . TRBV11-2 TGTGCCAGCAGCTTAGTGGCTTTTGCAGACTCCCAAGAGACCCAGTACTTC CASSLVAFADSQETQYF
. TRBJ2-5 . TRBV11-2 TGTGCCAGCAGCCCAAACTACCAAGAGACCCAGTACTTC CASSPNYQETQYF
. TRBJ1-1 TRBD1 TRBV10-3 TGTGCCATCAGTGAGTCGGGCAGGGGGGTGAACACTGAAGCTTTCTTT CAISESGRGVNTEAFF
. TRBJ1-1 TRBD1 TRBV10-3 TGTGCCATCAGTAGACAGGGGGAAACTGAAGCTTTCTTT CAISRQGETEAFF
. TRBJ1-2 . TRBV2 TGTGCCAACCCAGCGACAGACGGAAACTATGGCTACACCTTC CANPATDGNYGYTF
once TRBJ1-5 . TRBV18 TGTGCCAGCTCACCGGGTCTACAGTCCAATCAGCCCCAGCATTTT CASSPGLQSNQPQHF
. TRBJ2-3 TRBD1 TRBV6-5 TGTGCCAGCAACAGGGGGGTTGGAGATACGCAGTATTTT CASNRGVGDTQYF
. TRBJ1-5 TRBD1 TRBV4-1 TGCGCCAGCAGCGTTACAGGGGGGGTAAGCAATCAGCCCCAGCATTTT CASSVTGGVSNQPQHF
. TRBJ1-5 TRBD1 TRBV6-5 TGTGCCAGCAGAAACACAGGGGAGAAGTATCAGCCCCAGCATTTT CASRNTGEKYQPQHF
. TRBJ2-7 . TRBV6-2/TRBV6-3 TGTGCCAGCAGTTACTCTCCTTTCATCCGGAGTGAGGTCTCTAGAACTTCCGAGCAGTACTTC CASSYSPFIRSEVSRTSEQYF
. TRBJ2-7 . TRBV7-8 TGTGCCAGCAGCCGAGGACGGGACATACCATACGAGCAGTACTTC CASSRGRDIPYEQYF
. TRBJ2-7 TRBD2 TRBV6-6 TGTGCCAGCAGCATAACTAGCGGCTCCTACGAGCAGTACTTC CASSITSGSYEQYF
. TRBJ2-1 TRBD1 TRBV5-6 TGTGCCAGCACCATACAGGGGGCGGATTTCAATGAGCAGTTCTTC CASTIQGADFNEQFF
. TRBJ1-2 . TRBV21-1 TGTGCCAGCAGCGACGTGGACAGGAACTATGGCTACACCTTC CASSDVDRNYGYTF
. TRBJ1-2 . TRBV9 TGTGCCAGCAGCGTATCTTCTATTGGACATATTAACTATGGCTACACCTTC CASSVSSIGHINYGYTF
. TRBJ1-3 . TRBV11-2 TGTGCCAGCAGCCTTCCTAGGATTTCTGGAAACACCATATATTTT CASSLPRISGNTIYF
. TRBJ2-3 . TRBV4-3 TGCGCCAGCAGCCAAGCTTGGGGCAGGGATACGCAGTATTTT CASSQAWGRDTQYF
. TRBJ1-2 . TRBV5-6 TGTGCCAGCAGCCTTAACTATGGCTACACCTTC CASSLNYGYTF
. TRBJ1-3 . TRBV6-6 TGTGCCAGCAGTGGGCAGAGTTCTGGAAACACCATATATTTT CASSGQSSGNTIYF
few TRBJ2-6 . TRBV7-3 TGTGCCAGCAGCCGGGGCTCTGGGGCCAACGTCCTGACTTTC CASSRGSGANVLTF
. TRBJ2-1 TRBD2 TRBV5-1 TGCGCCAGCAGCTTCGGAGGTTCAGCGGGGATGGATGAGCAGTTCTTC CASSFGGSAGMDEQFF
. TRBJ2-7 TRBD1 TRBV10-3 TGTGCCATCAGTGAGTCGACTCTGGGACAGGGTTTCTACGAGCAGTACTTC CAISESTLGQGFYEQYF
. TRBJ1-6 . TRBV6-2/TRBV6-3 TGTGCCAGCAGTTACGTCGGGGGAATACTCCACTTT CASSYVGGILHF
. TRBJ1-4 TRBD1 TRBV20-1 TGCAGTGCTAGTGGGACAGGGAGTGAAAAACTGTTTTTT CSASGTGSEKLFF
. TRBJ2-3 TRBD1 TRBV3-1/TRBV3-2 TGTGCCAGCAGCCAAGATTACCGGGACAGGTGGTCCACAGATACGCAGTATTTT CASSQDYRDRWSTDTQYF
. TRBJ2-7 . TRBV6-2/TRBV6-3 TGTGCCAGCAGTGTACTACACCTAGAAGGACTTGAGCAGTACTTC CASSVLHLEGLEQYF
. TRBJ1-4 TRBD1 TRBV14 TGTGCCAGCAGCCGGGACAGGGGTGGTGAAAAACTGTTTTTT CASSRDRGGEKLFF
. TRBJ2-1 TRBD2 TRBV4-3 TGCGCCAGCAGCCTCCGCGGGGGGGAAAGCTCCTACAATGAGCAGTTCTTC CASSLRGGESSYNEQFF
few TRBJ1-4 . TRBV4-3 TGCGCCAGCAGCCACCAAAGATCGAGGGAAAAACTGTTTTTT CASSHQRSREKLFF
. TRBJ1-1 TRBD1 TRBV6-1 TGTGCCAGCAGTGAATTGAGGACAGGAAGCACTGAAGCTTTCTTT CASSELRTGSTEAFF
. TRBJ1-1 . TRBV30 TGTGCCTGGAGTGTATTCCGGGGACTTAACACTGAAGCTTTCTTT CAWSVFRGLNTEAFF
. TRBJ2-7 TRBD1 TRBV2 TGTGCCAGAGGGGACAGCCACGAGCAGTACTTC CARGDSHEQYF
few TRBJ2-5 . TRBV7-2 TGTGCCAGCAGCTTCCCGGGGTCATCCCAGTACTTC CASSFPGSSQYF
. TRBJ2-2 TRBD1 TRBV5-1 TGCGCCAGCAGCGTGGACAGGGGGAACACCGGGGAGCTGTTTTTT CASSVDRGNTGELFF
. TRBJ2-5 . TRBV15 TGTGCCACCAGCAGAAACAGGTTTCGAGAGACCCAGTACTTC CATSRNRFRETQYF
. TRBJ2-1 . TRBV19 TGTGCCACGGCCAGGATGGGAGGTGAGCAGTTCTTC CATARMGGEQFF
. TRBJ1-2 . TRBV7-2 TGTGCCAGCAGCTTATGGAGAGATTATGACAGTGATGGTAACTATGGCTACACCTTC CASSLWRDYDSDGNYGYTF
. TRBJ2-1 TRBD2 TRBV9 TGTGCCAGCAGCTATTACGCGGGGGTCAATGAGCAGTTCTTC CASSYYAGVNEQFF
once TRBJ2-2 TRBD1 TRBV5-5 TGTGCCAGCAGCTTGCAGGGGGCCGGGACCGGGGAGCTGTTTTTT CASSLQGAGTGELFF
. TRBJ2-7 TRBD1 TRBV29-1 TGCAGCGTTGAAGCCTACCTACCGCTGACAGGGTCCTACGAGCAGTACTTC CSVEAYLPLTGSYEQYF
. TRBJ1-2 TRBD1 TRBV6-6 TGTGCCAGCGAGCCGGGACAGGGAGTCGTGGGTGGCTACACCTTC CASEPGQGVVGGYTF
. TRBJ2-7 TRBD1 TRBV3-1/TRBV3-2 TGTGCCAGCAGCCGAGGGACAGAGACCTCCTACGAGCAGTACTTC CASSRGTETSYEQYF